What follows are 20 T cell receptor beta chains derived from one specimen sequenced in a study of T cell repertoires in ileal Crohn's disease. The table came from immunoSEQ multiplex PCR; TCRdb's copy has only in-frame clones and leaves some out. The repertoire holds 9,500 to 11,000 clones, with around 87% as singletons. Time point of the sample: inflamed ileum from the surgical specimen. Material for sequencing was ileal tissue. The receptors shown here come from an adult with Crohn's disease.

This chain connects TRBV5-1 to TRBJ1-1; D possibly corresponds to TRBD1 (5 bases). CDR1 and CDR2 from the germline V gene are SGHRS and YFSETQ. The ends were cut back, 4 bases at V and 0 bases at J, with 10 bases in the middle. The CDR3 extends over 14 amino acids. This chain's CDR3 is CASSIGALNTEAFF. The DNA of the CDR3 is TGCGCCAGCAGCATCGGGGCCTTGAACACTGAAGCTTTCTTT. The complete variable domain, with remaining parts taken from reference TRBV5-1 and TRBJ1-1, reads KAGVTQTPRYLIKTRGQQVTLSCSPISGHRSVSWYQQTPGQGLQFLFEYFSETQRNKGNFPGRFSGRQFSNSRSEMNVSTLELGDSALYLCASSIGALNTEAFFGQGTRLTVV.

The V and J genes are TRBV6-4 and TRBJ2-5; tentative D call: TRBD2 (6 bases). This CDR3 has 15 residues. Germline-derived CDR1 and CDR2 are MRHNA and SNTAGT. V was clipped by 1 base and J by 5 bases, with 14 bases between them. CDR3 protein: CASSDYPHRGETQYF. The CDR3 DNA follows: TGTGCCAGCAGTGACTATCCCCACCGGGGGGAGACCCAGTACTTC.

J is TRBJ1-1 and V is TRBV5-5, with 8 bases aligning to TRBD1. Germline trimming cut 4 bases from V and 1 base from J; bases unmatched to any gene: 3. Germline V gene data show CDR1 as SGHKS and CDR2 as YYEKEE (reference sequence). This CDR3 region has 14 residues. DNA of the CDR3: TGTGCCAGCAGCGGCGACAGGGGGAACACTGAAGCTTTCTTT. Translation gives CASSGDRGNTEAFF.

The genes are TRBV7-8 and TRBJ1-2; D is unclear. V was pared by 8 bases and J by 4 bases, with 20 bases between. CDR1 SGHVS and CDR2 FQNEAQ come from the germline V gene. This CDR3 is 15 amino acids long. CDR3 protein: CASPASVVVFYGYTF. The CDR3 nucleotides read TGTGCCAGCCCCGCCTCCGTCGTAGTCTTCTATGGCTACACCTTC. Complete variable domain (other parts from reference TRBV7-8 and TRBJ1-2): GAGVSQSPRYKVAKRGQDVALRCDPISGHVSLFWYQQALGQGPEFLTYFQNEAQLDKSGLPSDRFFAERPEGSVSTLKIQRTQQEDSAVYLCASPASVVVFYGYTFGSGTRLTVV.

This clone was observed a single time. The V and J genes are TRBV19 and TRBJ2-1, with 7 nucleotides matching TRBD2. Germline values: CDR1 LNHDA, CDR2 SQIVND (reference sequence). The length of the CDR3 is 13 residues. V lost 5 bases and J lost 6; bases outside the gene matches: 4. The CDR3 region has the DNA TGTGCCAGTAGTGCGGGGAGGGTCAATGAGCAGTTCTTC. This translates into CASSAGRVNEQFF.

This chain uses TRBV29-1 with TRBJ2-3, with TRBD2 as a possible D gene (6 bases). The CDR3 totals 14 residues. Germline V gene data show CDR1 as SQVTM and CDR2 as ANQGSEA. Trimming pared 4 bases from V and 4 bases from J, leaving 15 bases between. DNA of the CDR3: TGCAGCGTTGTAGGAGGGAGAGGTGCAGATACGCAGTATTTT. This gives the protein CSVVGGRGADTQYF.

The chain joins TRBV7-6 to TRBJ2-2; a weak D match, TRBD2 (5 bases). Trimming cost V 2 bases and J 3 bases, with 7 bases left between them. The CDR3 loop spans 14 amino acids. Germline CDR1 is SGHVS and CDR2 is FNYEAQ. The chain's CDR3 is CASSLSGYTGELFF. CDR3 bases: TGTGCCAGCAGCTTAAGCGGTTACACCGGGGAGCTGTTTTTT.

This clone was detected a few times. The chain employs TRBV18 and TRBJ2-7; D not certain. Germline V CDR1 and CDR2: KGHSH, LQKENI. Trimming left V 2 bases short and J 2 bases short, with 7 bases between. The CDR3 loop spans 13 amino acids. CDR3 nucleotides: TGTGCCAGCTCACCATGGGATCCCTACGAGCAGTACTTC. It is translated as CASSPWDPYEQYF. The full variable domain, completed using reference TRBV18 and TRBJ2-7, is NAGVMQNPRHLVRRRGQEARLRCSPMKGHSHVYWYRQLPEEGLKFMVYLQKENIIDESGMPKERFSAEFPKEGPSILRIQQVVRGDSAAYFCASSPWDPYEQYFGPGTRLTVT.

The J gene is TRBJ2-1, the V gene TRBV11-2; D is unclear. The length of the CDR3 is 15 residues. Germline V gene data show CDR1 as SGHAT and CDR2 as FQNNGV. V was cut by 4 bases and J by 1 base, with 11 bases left in between. CDR3 amino acids: CASSSRADSYNEQFF. The CDR3 nucleotides read TGTGCCAGCAGCTCGCGTGCCGATTCCTACAATGAGCAGTTCTTC.

The V and J genes are TRBV2 and TRBJ1-4; no reliable D call. V dropped 4 bases and J dropped 0 bases, with 12 bases sitting between them. The CDR3 runs 16 residues. Germline CDR1 SNHLY, CDR2 FYNNEI. The CDR3 loop is CASSAMGRSTNEKLFF. The CDR3 region has the DNA TGTGCCAGCAGTGCAATGGGCCGGTCAACTAATGAAAAACTGTTTTTT.

The chain couples TRBV5-6 to TRBJ2-3; 8 bases map to TRBD1. This CDR3 region has 16 residues. The V and J ends lost 4 bases and 0 bases, in that order; junction bases with no gene match: 7. Germline loops: CDR1 SGHDT, CDR2 YYEEEE. The CDR3 here is CASSPQTGESTDTQYF. Written as DNA, the CDR3 is TGTGCCAGCAGCCCCCAGACAGGGGAAAGCACAGATACGCAGTATTTT.

The V gene is TRBV27, the J gene TRBJ2-5; 10 bases align to TRBD1. CDR1 MNHEY and CDR2 SMNVEV come from the germline V gene (reference sequence). The V segment lost 5 bases and the J segment 3 bases; nucleotides outside the gene matches: 6. The CDR3 contains 15 residues. CDR3 sequence: CASSHGQGGEETQYF. CDR3 DNA sequence: TGTGCCAGCAGTCATGGACAGGGGGGCGAAGAGACCCAGTACTTC.

This sequence joins TRBV29-1 and TRBJ2-5; D is undetermined. Trimming left V 3 bases short and J 5 bases short, with 10 bases between. CDR1 is SQVTM and CDR2 is ANQGSEA in the germline V gene. The CDR3 sequence is 12 residues long. CDR3 region: CSVDTASETQYF. The CDR3 DNA reads as TGCAGCGTTGATACAGCATCGGAGACCCAGTACTTC.

J is TRBJ1-2 and V is TRBV7-9; 10 bases line up with TRBD1. The V gene end was trimmed by 3 bases and the J gene end by 4 bases; junction bases not matched to a gene: 5. The CDR3 consists of 15 residues. Germline V gene lookup returns CDR1 SEHNR and CDR2 FQNEAQ (reference sequence). The CDR3 nucleotides are TGTGCCAGCAGCTTGGTCGGACAGGGGGGCTATGGCTACACCTTC. Translated: CASSLVGQGGYGYTF.

The gene calls are TRBV30 and TRBJ2-7; 8 nucleotides line up with TRBD1. The V segment lost 5 bases and the J segment 4 bases; nucleotides outside the gene matches: 7. The CDR3 runs 13 residues. CDR1 is GTSNPN, CDR2 SVGIG, per germline (reference sequence). The CDR3 sequence: CAWARGLSYEQYF. As DNA, the CDR3 is TGTGCCTGGGCCAGGGGGCTCTCGTACGAGCAGTACTTC. Full variable domain (remainder filled in from reference TRBV30 and TRBJ2-7): SQTIHQWPATLVQPVGSPLSLECTVEGTSNPNLYWYRQAAGRGLQLLFYSVGIGQISSEVPQNLSASRPQDRQFILSSKKLLLSDSGFYLCAWARGLSYEQYFGPGTRLTVT.

This chain connects TRBV6-5 to TRBJ1-2; the match to TRBD1 covers 7 bases. V was clipped by 7 bases and J by 8 bases; unmatched bases: 4. This CDR3 comprises 11 residues. The germline V gene has CDR1 MNHEY and CDR2 SVGAGI. CDR3 coding DNA: TGTGCCAGCACCCAGGGGGGGGGCTACACCTTC. Encoded protein: CASTQGGGYTF.

This rearrangement joins TRBV5-4 to TRBJ2-1, with 8 nucleotides matching TRBD1. Per the germline V gene, CDR1 is SGHNT and CDR2 is YYREEE (reference sequence). The CDR3 runs 16 residues. With V trimmed by 4 bases and J by 4 bases, 10 bases remained unmatched. Here the CDR3 reads CASSPRQGAEYNEQFF. DNA of the CDR3: TGTGCCAGCAGCCCCCGCCAGGGGGCGGAGTACAATGAGCAGTTCTTC.

V usage is TRBV5-1 and J usage is TRBJ2-3; D is uncertain. Trimming removed 4 bases from V and 6 bases from J, with 12 bases in between. The CDR3 totals 13 residues. Germline CDR1 reads SGHRS; CDR2 reads YFSETQ. The CDR3: CASSRGDPDTQYF. CDR3 sequence (DNA): TGCGCCAGCAGCCGTGGAGATCCCGATACGCAGTATTTT.

This chain uses TRBV5-3 with TRBJ2-5; 11 bases line up with TRBD2. TRBV5-3 is treated as an ORF (open reading frame) with a function not yet certain. This CDR3 comprises 17 residues. V shed 0 bases and J 4 bases; nucleotides not matched to a gene: 8. The CDR3 spells CARSLEPITSGRETQYF. The CDR3 DNA follows: TGTGCCAGAAGCTTGGAGCCCATAACTAGCGGGAGAGAGACCCAGTACTTC.

CDR3 loop: CASSESGVPLNYGYTF. In nucleotides, the CDR3 is TGCGCCAGCAGTGAGTCCGGCGTACCCTTAAACTATGGCTACACCTTC. The V gene is TRBV10-2, the J gene TRBJ1-2; the D is unclear. The V and J ends lost 0 bases and 2 bases respectively, with 13 bases between them. There are 16 residues in the CDR3. Germline CDR1 reads WSHSY; CDR2 reads SAAADI.